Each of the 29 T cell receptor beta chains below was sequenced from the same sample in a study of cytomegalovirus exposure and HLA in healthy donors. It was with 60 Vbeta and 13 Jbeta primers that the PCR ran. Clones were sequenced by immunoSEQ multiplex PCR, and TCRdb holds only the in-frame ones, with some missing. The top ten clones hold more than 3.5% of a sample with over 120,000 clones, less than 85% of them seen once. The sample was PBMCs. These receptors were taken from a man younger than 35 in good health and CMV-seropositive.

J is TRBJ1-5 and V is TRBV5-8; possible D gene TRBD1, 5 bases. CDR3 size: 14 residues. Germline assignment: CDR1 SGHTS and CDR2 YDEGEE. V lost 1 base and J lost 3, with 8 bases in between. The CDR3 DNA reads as TGTGCCAGCAGCTTGCCGACAGTCAATCAGCCCCAGCATTTT. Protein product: CASSLPTVNQPQHF.

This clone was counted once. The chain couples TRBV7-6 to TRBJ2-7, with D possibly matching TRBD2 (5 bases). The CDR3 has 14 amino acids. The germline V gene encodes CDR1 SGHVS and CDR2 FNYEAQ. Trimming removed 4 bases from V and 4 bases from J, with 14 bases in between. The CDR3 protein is CASSSLRPGYEQYF. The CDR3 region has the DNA TGTGCCAGCAGCTCGTTACGCCCGGGATACGAGCAGTACTTC.

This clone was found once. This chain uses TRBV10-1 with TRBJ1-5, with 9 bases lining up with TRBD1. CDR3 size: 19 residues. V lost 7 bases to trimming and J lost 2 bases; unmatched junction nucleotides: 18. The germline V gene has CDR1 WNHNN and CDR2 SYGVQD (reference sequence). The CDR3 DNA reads TGCGCCAGCATCCTTGAGAAAGGGACAGGGTGTTTTGGCAATCAGCCCCAGCATTTT. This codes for CASILEKGTGCFGNQPQHF.

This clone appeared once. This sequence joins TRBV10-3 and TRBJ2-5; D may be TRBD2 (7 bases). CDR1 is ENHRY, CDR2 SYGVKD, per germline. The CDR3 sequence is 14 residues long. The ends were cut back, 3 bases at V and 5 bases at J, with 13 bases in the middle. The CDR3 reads CAISDRGGTETQYF. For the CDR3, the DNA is TGTGCCATCAGTGATAGGGGGGGAACGGAGACCCAGTACTTC.

CDR3 in amino acids: CASTLGGASSVAPLHF. The CDR3 nucleotides read TGTGCCAGCACCCTAGGGGGGGCCTCGTCGGTTGCACCCCTCCACTTT. The rearrangement uses TRBV5-4 and TRBJ1-6; the D gene is possibly TRBD1 (6 bases). This CDR3 is 16 amino acids long. Trimming removed 6 bases from V and 11 bases from J, with 24 bases in between. The germline V gene has CDR1 SGHNT and CDR2 YYREEE (reference sequence).

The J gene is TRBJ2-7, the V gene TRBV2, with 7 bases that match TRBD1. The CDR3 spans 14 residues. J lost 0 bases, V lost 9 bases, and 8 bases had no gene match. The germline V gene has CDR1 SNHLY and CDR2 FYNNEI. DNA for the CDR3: TGTGCCAGTCGGCCACAGGGGTTCTCCTACGAGCAGTACTTC. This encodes CASRPQGFSYEQYF.

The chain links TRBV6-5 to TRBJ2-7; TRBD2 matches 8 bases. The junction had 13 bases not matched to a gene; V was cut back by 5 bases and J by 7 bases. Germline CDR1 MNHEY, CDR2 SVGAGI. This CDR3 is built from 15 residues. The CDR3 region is CASSRGGRREEEQYF. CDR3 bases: TGTGCCAGCAGTCGCGGAGGGAGGCGGGAGGAAGAGCAGTACTTC.

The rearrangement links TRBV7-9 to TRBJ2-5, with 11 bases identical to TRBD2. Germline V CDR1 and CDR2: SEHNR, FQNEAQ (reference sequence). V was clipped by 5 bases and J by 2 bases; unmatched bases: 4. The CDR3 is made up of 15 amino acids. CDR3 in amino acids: CASSLGLAEQETQYF. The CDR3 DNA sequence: TGTGCCAGCAGCCTGGGACTAGCGGAGCAAGAGACCCAGTACTTC.

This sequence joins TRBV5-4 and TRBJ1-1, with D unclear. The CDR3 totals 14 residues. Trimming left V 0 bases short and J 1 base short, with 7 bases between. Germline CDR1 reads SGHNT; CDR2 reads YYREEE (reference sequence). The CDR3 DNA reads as TGTGCCAGCAGCTTGGGTCAACAGAACACTGAAGCTTTCTTT. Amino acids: CASSLGQQNTEAFF.

CDR3 nucleotides: TGCAGCGTGAGGACAGGGGGAAATTCACCCCTCCACTTT. This codes for CSVRTGGNSPLHF. V usage is TRBV29-1 and J usage is TRBJ1-6; 10 nucleotides align to TRBD1. The CDR3 has 13 residues. In germline, CDR1 is SQVTM, CDR2 ANQGSEA. Trimming cost V 6 bases and J 7 bases; bases outside gene matches: 3.

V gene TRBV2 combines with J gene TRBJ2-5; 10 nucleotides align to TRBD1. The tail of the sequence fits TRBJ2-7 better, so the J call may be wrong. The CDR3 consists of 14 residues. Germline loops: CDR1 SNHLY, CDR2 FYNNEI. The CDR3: CASGPGQGEYEQYF. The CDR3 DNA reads TGTGCCAGTGGACCAGGACAGGGGGAGTACGAGCAGTACTTC.

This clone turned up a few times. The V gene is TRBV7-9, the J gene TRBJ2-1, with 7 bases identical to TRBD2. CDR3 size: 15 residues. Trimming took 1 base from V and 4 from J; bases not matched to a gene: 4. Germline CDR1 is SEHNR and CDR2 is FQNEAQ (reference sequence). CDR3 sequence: CASSLGLADYNEQFF. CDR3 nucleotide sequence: TGTGCCAGCAGCTTAGGGCTAGCGGATTACAATGAGCAGTTCTTC.

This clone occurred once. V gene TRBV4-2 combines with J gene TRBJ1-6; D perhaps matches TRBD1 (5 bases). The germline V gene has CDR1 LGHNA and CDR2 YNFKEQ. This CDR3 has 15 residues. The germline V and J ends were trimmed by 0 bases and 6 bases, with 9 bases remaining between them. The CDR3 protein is CASSQETAANSPLHF. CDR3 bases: TGTGCCAGCAGCCAAGAGACAGCCGCTAATTCACCCCTCCACTTT.

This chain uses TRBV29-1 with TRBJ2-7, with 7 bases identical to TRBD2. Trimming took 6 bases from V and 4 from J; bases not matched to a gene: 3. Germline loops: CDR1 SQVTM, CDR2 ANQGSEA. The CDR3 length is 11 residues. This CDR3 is CSVLSGYEQYF. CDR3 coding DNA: TGCAGCGTCCTTAGCGGGTACGAGCAGTACTTC.

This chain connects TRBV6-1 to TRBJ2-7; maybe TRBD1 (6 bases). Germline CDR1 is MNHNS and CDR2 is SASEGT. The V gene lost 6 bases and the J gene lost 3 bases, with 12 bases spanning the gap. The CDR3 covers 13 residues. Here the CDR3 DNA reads TGTGCCAGCAGGGAACAGGGTTTCTACGAGCAGTACTTC. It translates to CASREQGFYEQYF.

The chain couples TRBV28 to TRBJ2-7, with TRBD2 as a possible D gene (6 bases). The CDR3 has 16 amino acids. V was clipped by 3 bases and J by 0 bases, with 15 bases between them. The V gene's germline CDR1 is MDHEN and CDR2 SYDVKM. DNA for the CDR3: TGTGCCAGCAGTTTTGCGATACGGACTATCTCCTACGAGCAGTACTTC. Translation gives CASSFAIRTISYEQYF.

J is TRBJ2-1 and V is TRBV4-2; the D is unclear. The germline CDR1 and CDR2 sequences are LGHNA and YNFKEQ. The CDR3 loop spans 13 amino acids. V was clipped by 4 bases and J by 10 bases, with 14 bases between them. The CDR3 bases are TGTGCCAGCAGCCTAATGCCAGACGGGGAGCAGTTCTTC. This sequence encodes CASSLMPDGEQFF.

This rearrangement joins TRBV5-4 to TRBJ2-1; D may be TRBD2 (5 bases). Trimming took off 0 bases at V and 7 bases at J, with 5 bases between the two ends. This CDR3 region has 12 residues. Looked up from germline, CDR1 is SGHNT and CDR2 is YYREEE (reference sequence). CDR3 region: CASSLGTNEQFF. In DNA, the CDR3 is TGTGCCAGCAGCTTGGGGACTAATGAGCAGTTCTTC.

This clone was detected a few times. CDR3: CASSYGQGIANYGYTF. DNA for the CDR3: TGTGCCAGCAGTTACGGGCAGGGGATAGCTAACTATGGCTACACCTTC. The V call is TRBV6-6, the J call TRBJ1-2, with a tentative D call TRBD1 (6 bases). Germline V gene data show CDR1 as MNHNY and CDR2 as SVGAGI (reference sequence). Deletions cut 2 bases from V and 0 bases from J, with 13 bases between. The CDR3 is made up of 16 amino acids.

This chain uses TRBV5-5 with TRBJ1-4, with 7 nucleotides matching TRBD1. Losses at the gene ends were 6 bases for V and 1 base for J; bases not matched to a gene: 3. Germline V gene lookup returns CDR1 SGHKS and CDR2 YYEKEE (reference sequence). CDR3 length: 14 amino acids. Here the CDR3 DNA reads TGTGCCAGCACGCAGGGGGTAACTAATGAAAAACTGTTTTTT. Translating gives CASTQGVTNEKLFF.

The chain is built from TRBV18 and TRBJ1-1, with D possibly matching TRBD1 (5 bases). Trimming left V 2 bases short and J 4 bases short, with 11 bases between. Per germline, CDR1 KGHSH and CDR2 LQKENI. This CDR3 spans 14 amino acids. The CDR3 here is CASSPSGRSTEAFF. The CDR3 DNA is TGTGCCAGCTCACCATCAGGGAGGAGCACTGAAGCTTTCTTT.

CDR3 sequence reads: CASSPQETGVPYYGYTF. CDR3 sequence (DNA): TGTGCCAGTAGTCCCCAAGAGACAGGGGTTCCATACTATGGCTACACCTTC. This rearrangement joins TRBV19 to TRBJ1-2; the match to TRBD1 covers 8 bases. The germline CDR1 and CDR2 sequences are LNHDA and SQIVND (reference sequence). The V segment lost 5 bases and the J segment 3 bases; nucleotides outside the gene matches: 14. The CDR3 covers 17 residues.

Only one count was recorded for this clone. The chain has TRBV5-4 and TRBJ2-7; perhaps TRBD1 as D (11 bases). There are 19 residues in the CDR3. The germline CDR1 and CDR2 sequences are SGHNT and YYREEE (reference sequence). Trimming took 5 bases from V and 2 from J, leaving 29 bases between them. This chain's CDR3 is CASSSGQGAASGGPYEQYF. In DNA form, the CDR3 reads TGTGCCAGCAGTTCTGGACAGGGGGCTGCTAGCGGGGGACCCTACGAGCAGTACTTC.

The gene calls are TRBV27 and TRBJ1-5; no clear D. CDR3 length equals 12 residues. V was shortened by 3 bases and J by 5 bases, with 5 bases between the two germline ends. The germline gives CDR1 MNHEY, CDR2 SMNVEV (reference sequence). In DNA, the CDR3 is TGTGCCAGCAGTTTCGGGGATCAGCCCCAGCATTTT. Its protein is CASSFGDQPQHF.

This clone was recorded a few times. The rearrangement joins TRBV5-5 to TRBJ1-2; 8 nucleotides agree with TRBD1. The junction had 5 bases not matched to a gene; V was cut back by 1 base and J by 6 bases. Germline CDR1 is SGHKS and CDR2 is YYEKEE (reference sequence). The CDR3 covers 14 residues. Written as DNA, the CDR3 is TGTGCCAGCAGCTTGAGGACAGGGAATAATGGCTACACCTTC. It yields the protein CASSLRTGNNGYTF.

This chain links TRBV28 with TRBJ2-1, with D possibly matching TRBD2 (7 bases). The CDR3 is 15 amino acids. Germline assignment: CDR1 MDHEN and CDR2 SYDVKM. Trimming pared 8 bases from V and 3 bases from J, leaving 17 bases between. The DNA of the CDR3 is TGTGCCAGCGCCGGCCTGGGGGGGCGCTACAATGAGCAGTTCTTC. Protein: CASAGLGGRYNEQFF.

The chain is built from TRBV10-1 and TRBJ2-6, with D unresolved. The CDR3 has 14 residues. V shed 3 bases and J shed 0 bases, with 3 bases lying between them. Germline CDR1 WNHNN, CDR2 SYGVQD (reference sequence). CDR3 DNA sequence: TGCGCCAGCAGTGACGGCTCTGGGGCCAACGTCCTGACTTTC. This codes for CASSDGSGANVLTF.

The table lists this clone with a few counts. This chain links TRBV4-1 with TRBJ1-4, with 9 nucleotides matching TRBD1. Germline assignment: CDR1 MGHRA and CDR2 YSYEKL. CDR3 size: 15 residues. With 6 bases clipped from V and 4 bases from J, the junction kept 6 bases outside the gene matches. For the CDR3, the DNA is TGCGCCAGCAGGGTGACAGGGGGAGGTAATGAAAAACTGTTTTTT. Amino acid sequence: CASRVTGGGNEKLFF.

For the CDR3, the DNA is TGCGCCAGCAGCGTTACAGTGATTAACACCGGGGAGCTGTTTTTT. This encodes CASSVTVINTGELFF. The chain recombines TRBV5-1 with TRBJ2-2; D unresolved. CDR3 size: 15 residues. The V end lost 4 bases, the J end lost 2 bases, and 12 bases lay between the germline ends. From germline, CDR1 is SGHRS and CDR2 YFSETQ.